The present T cell receptor beta chain was sequenced within a study of shared clonotypes between healthy human individuals. Study-wide background: CD4 naive and memory got three plates each, CD8 naive two, CD8 memory one. Notes on the study in general: On the whole, naive subsets had larger estimated richness than memory subsets had. Generation probabilities were higher for clonotypes shared across all four sorted-subset donors than for unshared ones.

CD45RO-negative CD8 cells positively selected for CCR7 made up the naive population, which excluded terminally differentiated effector memory CD45RA+ cells. This clone was seen only once. No antigen is known for it. The germline CDR1 and CDR2 sequences are SGHVS and FQNEAQ. The CDR3 contains 17 residues. The ends lost 5 bases at V and 5 bases at J; junction bases unmatched: 15. Source study methods: Junction-only immunoSEQ sequences carried no quality scores, so filtering differed. TCRdb's copy holds only in-frame clones and misses some; the assay was immunoSEQ multiplex PCR. The V and J calls and clone size were taken over from that table, and D and trimming were inferred from the DNA. The table includes about 1,800,000 clones, about 95% detected once.

This chain joins TRBV7-8 and TRBJ2-5, with 9 bases that match TRBD2. This TCR derives from a man between 18 and 29 years old in good health. The sample comprised naive CD8+ T cells sorted from blood. The CDR3 nucleotides read TGTGCCAGCAGCGCTCACCTTTTAGCGGGAGAAGGGGAGACCCAGTACTTC. Protein product: CASSAHLLAGEGETQYF. The entire variable domain, with the rest obtained from reference TRBV7-8 and TRBJ2-5, is as follows: GAGVSQSPRYKVAKRGQDVALRCDPISGHVSLFWYQQALGQGPEFLTYFQNEAQLDKSGLPSDRFFAERPEGSVSTLKIQRTQQEDSAVYLCASSAHLLAGEGETQYFGPGTRLLVL.